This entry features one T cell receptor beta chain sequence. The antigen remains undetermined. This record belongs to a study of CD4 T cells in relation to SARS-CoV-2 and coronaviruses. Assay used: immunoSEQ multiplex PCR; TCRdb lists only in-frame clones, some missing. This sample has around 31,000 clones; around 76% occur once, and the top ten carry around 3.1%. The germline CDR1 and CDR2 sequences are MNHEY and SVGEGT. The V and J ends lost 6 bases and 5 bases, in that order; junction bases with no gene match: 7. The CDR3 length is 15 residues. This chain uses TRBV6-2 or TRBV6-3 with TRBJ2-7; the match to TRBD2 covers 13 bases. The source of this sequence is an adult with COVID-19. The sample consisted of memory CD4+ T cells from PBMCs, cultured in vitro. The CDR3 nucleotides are TGTGCCAGCAGCACCAGGACTAGCGGGAGTGACGAGCAGTACTTC. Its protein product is CASSTRTSGSDEQYF.